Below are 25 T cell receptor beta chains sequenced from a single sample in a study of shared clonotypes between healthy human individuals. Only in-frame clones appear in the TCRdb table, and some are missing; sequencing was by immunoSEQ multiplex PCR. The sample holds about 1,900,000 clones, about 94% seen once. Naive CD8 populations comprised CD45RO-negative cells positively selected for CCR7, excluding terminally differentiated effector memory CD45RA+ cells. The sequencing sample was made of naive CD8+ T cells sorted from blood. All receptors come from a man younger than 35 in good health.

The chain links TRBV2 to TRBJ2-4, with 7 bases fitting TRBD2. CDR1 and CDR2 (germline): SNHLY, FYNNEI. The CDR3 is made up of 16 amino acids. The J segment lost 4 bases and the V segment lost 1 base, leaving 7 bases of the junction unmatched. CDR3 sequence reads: CASSEGGGRVKNIQYF. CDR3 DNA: TGTGCCAGCAGTGAAGGTGGCGGGAGAGTAAAAAACATTCAGTACTTC.

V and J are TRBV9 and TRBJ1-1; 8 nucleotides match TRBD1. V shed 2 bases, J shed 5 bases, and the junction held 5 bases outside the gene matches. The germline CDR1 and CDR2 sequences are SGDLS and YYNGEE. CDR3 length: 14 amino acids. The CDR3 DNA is TGTGCCAGCAGCGTGGGGACAGGCAGAACTGAAGCTTTCTTT. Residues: CASSVGTGRTEAFF.

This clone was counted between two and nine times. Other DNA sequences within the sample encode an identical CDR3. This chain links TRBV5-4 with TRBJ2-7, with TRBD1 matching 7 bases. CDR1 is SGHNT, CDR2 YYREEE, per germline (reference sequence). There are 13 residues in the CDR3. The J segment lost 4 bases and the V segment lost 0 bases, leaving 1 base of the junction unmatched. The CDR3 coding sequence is TGTGCCAGCAGCTTGGACAGGGGATACGAGCAGTACTTC. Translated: CASSLDRGYEQYF.

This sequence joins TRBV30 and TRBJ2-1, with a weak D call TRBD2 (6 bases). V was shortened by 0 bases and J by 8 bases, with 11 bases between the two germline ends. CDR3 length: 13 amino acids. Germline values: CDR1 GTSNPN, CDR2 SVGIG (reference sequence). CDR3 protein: CAWSVLATDEQFF. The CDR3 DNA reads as TGTGCCTGGAGTGTACTAGCTACGGATGAGCAGTTCTTC.

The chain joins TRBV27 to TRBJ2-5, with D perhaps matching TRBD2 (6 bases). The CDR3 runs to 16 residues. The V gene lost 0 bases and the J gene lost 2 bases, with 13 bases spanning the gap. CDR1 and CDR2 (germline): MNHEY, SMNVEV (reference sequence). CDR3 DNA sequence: TGTGCCAGCAGTTTATCCCCCGGCAGCGGGCAAGAGACCCAGTACTTC. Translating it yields CASSLSPGSGQETQYF.

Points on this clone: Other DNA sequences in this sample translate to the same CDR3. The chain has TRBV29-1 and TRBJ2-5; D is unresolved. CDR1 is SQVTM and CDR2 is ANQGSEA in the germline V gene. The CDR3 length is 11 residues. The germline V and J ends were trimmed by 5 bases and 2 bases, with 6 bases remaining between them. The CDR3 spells CSVQTQETQYF. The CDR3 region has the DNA TGCAGCGTTCAGACTCAAGAGACCCAGTACTTC.

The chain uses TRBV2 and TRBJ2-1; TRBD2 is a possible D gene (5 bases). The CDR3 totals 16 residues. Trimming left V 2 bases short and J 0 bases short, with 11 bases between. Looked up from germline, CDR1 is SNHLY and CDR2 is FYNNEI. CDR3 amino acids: CASSESAGGSYNEQFF. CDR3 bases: TGTGCCAGCAGTGAATCGGCGGGCGGCTCCTACAATGAGCAGTTCTTC. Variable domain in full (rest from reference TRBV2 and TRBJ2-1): EPEVTQTPSHQVTQMGQEVILRCVPISNHLYFYWYRQILGQKVEFLVSFYNNEISEKSEIFDDQFSVERPDGSNFTLKIRSTKLEDSAMYFCASSESAGGSYNEQFFGPGTRLTVL.

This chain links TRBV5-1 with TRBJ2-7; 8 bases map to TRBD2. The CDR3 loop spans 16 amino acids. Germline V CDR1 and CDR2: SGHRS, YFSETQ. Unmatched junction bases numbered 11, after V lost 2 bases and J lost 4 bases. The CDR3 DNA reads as TGCGCCAGCAGCTTCATCGGGAGCGGGAGTCTGTACGAGCAGTACTTC. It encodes CASSFIGSGSLYEQYF.

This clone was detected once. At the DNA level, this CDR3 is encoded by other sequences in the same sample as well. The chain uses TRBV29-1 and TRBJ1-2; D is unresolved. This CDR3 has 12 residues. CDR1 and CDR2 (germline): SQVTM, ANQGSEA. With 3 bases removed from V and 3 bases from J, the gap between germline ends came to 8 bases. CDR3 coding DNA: TGCAGCGTTGAGGCGGGTTACTATGGCTACACCTTC. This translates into CSVEAGYYGYTF.

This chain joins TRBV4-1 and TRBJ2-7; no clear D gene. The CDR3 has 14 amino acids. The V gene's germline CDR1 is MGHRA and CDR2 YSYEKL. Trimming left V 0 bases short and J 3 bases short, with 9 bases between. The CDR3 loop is CASSQDLPGYEQYF. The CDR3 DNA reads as TGCGCCAGCAGCCAAGATCTCCCAGGCTACGAGCAGTACTTC.

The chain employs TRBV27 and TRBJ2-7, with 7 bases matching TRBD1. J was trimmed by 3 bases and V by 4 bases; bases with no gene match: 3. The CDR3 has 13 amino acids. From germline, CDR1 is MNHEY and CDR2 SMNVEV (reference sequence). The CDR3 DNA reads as TGTGCCAGCAGTTACGGACAGGTCTACGAGCAGTACTTC. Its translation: CASSYGQVYEQYF.

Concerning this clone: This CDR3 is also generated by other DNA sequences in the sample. The CDR3 DNA reads TGTGCCAGCAGTTGGCGGAGTTCCTACGAGCAGTACTTC. It encodes CASSWRSSYEQYF. V is TRBV27 and J is TRBJ2-7, with no clear D. The CDR3 loop spans 13 amino acids. Per the germline V gene, CDR1 is MNHEY and CDR2 is SMNVEV (reference sequence). V gave up 4 bases and J gave up 1 base, with 8 bases separating them.

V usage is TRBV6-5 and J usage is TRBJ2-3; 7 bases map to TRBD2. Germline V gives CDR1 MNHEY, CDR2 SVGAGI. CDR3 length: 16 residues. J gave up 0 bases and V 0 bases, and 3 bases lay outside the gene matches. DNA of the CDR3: TGTGCCAGCAGTTACTCGACCGGGGGGAGCACAGATACGCAGTATTTT. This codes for CASSYSTGGSTDTQYF.

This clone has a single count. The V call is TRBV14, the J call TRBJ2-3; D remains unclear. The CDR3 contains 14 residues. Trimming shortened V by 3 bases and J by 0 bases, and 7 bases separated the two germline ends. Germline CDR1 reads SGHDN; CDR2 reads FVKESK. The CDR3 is CASSQALSTDTQYF. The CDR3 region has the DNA TGTGCCAGCAGCCAGGCCCTTAGCACAGATACGCAGTATTTT.

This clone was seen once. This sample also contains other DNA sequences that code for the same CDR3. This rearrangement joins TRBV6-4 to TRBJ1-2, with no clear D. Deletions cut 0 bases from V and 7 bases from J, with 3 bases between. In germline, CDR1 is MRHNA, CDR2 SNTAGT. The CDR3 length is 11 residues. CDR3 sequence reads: CASSDSGGYTF. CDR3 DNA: TGTGCCAGCAGTGACTCGGGTGGCTACACCTTC.

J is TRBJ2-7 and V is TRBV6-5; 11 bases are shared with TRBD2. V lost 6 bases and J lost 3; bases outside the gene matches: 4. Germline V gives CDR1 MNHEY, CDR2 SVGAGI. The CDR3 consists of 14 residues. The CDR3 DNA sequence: TGTGCCAGCAGCTTCGGACTAGCGGGCTACGAGCAGTACTTC. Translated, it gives CASSFGLAGYEQYF.

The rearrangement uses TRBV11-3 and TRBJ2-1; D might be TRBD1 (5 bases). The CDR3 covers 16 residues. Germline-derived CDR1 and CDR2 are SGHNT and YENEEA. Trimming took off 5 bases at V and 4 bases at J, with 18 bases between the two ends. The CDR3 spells CASSKGADLIYNEQFF. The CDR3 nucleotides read TGTGCCAGCAGCAAAGGGGCGGATTTAATTTACAATGAGCAGTTCTTC.

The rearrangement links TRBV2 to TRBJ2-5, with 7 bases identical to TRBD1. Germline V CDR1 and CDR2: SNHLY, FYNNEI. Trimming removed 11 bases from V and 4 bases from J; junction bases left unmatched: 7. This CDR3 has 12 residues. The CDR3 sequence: CAGTGDGETQYF. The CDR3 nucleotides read TGTGCCGGAACAGGGGATGGAGAGACCCAGTACTTC.

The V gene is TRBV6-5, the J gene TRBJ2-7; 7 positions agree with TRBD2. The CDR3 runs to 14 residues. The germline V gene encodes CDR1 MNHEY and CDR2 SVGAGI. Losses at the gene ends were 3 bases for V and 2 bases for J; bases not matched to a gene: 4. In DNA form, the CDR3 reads TGTGCCAGCAGTTATACTAGCGAAGCCTACGAGCAGTACTTC. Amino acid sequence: CASSYTSEAYEQYF.

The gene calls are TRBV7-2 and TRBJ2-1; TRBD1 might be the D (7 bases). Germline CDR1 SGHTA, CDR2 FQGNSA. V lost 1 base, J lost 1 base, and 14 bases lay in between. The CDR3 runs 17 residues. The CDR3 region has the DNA TGTGCCAGCAGCTTAGTCGGAGGGGGCACTTCCTACAATGAGCAGTTCTTC. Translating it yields CASSLVGGGTSYNEQFF.

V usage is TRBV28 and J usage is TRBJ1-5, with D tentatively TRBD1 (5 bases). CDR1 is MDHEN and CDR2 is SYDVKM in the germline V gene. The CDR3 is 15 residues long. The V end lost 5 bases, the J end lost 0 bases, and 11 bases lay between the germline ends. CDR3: CASSAVGGSNQPQHF. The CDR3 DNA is TGTGCCAGCAGTGCCGTGGGGGGTAGCAATCAGCCCCAGCATTTT.

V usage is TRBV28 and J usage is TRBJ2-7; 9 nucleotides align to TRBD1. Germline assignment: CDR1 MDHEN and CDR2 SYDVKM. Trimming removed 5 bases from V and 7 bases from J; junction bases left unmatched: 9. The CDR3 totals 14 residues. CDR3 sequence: CASSMTGTGTEQYF. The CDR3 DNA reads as TGTGCCAGCAGTATGACCGGGACAGGGACGGAGCAGTACTTC.

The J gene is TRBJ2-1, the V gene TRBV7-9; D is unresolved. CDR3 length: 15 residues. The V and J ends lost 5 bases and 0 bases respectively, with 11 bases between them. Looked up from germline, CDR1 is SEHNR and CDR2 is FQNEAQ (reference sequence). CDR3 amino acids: CASSPPDGSYNEQFF. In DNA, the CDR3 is TGTGCCAGCAGCCCGCCGGACGGCTCCTACAATGAGCAGTTCTTC.

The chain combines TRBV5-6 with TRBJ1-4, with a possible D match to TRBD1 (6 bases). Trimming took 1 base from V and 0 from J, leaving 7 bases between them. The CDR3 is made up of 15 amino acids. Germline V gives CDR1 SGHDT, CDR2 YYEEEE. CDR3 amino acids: CASSLQGSTNEKLFF. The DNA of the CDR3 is TGTGCCAGCAGCTTGCAGGGGTCAACTAATGAAAAACTGTTTTTT.

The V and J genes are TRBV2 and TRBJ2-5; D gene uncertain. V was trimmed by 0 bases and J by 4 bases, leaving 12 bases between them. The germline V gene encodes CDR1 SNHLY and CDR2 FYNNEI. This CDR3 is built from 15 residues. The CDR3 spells CASSEAFDWGETQYF. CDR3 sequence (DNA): TGTGCCAGCAGTGAAGCTTTCGACTGGGGAGAGACCCAGTACTTC.